These 27 T cell receptor beta chains originate from one sample sequenced in a study of blood T cell repertoires in COVID-19. This table comes from immunoSEQ multiplex PCR, and its TCRdb copy is limited to in-frame clones, with some not included. The sample lists about 68,000 clones, 70% to 90% seen once, with about 3% in the top ten. The sample taken for sequencing was peripheral blood. The origin of the receptors is a woman aged 50 to 60 with COVID-19, enrolled during active disease.

This chain uses TRBV6-5 with TRBJ1-1, with unresolved D. CDR3 length: 15 residues. Germline V gene sequence: CDR1 MNHEY, CDR2 SVGAGI. With 6 bases removed from V and 4 bases from J, the gap between germline ends came to 18 bases. Here the CDR3 reads CASSLTVGGSTEAFF. CDR3 DNA: TGTGCCAGCAGCCTCACAGTGGGAGGTTCCACTGAAGCTTTCTTT.

J is TRBJ1-1 and V is TRBV30; the match to TRBD1 covers 7 bases. CDR1 and CDR2 from the germline V gene are GTSNPN and SVGIG (reference sequence). CDR3 length equals 13 residues. J lost 5 bases, V lost 4 bases, and 7 bases had no gene match. CDR3 DNA: TGTGCCTGGAACAGGGGAGGTTTGACTGAAGCTTTCTTT. Translation: CAWNRGGLTEAFF.

The chain has TRBV28 and TRBJ2-2, with TRBD1 matching over 9 bases. This CDR3 is built from 16 residues. Trimming removed 6 bases from V and 3 bases from J; junction bases left unmatched: 8. In germline, CDR1 is MDHEN, CDR2 SYDVKM. The CDR3 reads CASSPGTGSDTGELFF. As DNA, the CDR3 is TGTGCCAGCAGCCCCGGGACAGGGTCCGACACCGGGGAGCTGTTTTTT. Full variable domain (rest looked up from reference TRBV28 and TRBJ2-2): DVKVTQSSRYLVKRTGEKVFLECVQDMDHENMFWYRQDPGLGLRLIYFSYDVKMKEKGDIPEGYSVSREKKERFSLILESASTNQTSMYLCASSPGTGSDTGELFFGEGSRLTVL.

The chain carries TRBV3-1 (or the pseudogene TRBV3-2) and TRBJ2-7, with a tentative D call TRBD2 (5 bases). CDR1 is LGHDT, CDR2 YNNKEL, per germline (reference sequence). This CDR3 has 11 amino acids. V was shortened by 1 base and J by 11 bases, with 9 bases between the two germline ends. CDR3 DNA: TGTGCCAGCAGCCAAGGAGGGATAGAGTACTTC. Translation gives CASSQGGIEYF.

This rearrangement joins TRBV4-1 to TRBJ2-7; D uncertain. Between the trimmed V and J ends, which lost 0 bases and 1 base, there was a span of 19 bases. CDR1 is MGHRA and CDR2 is YSYEKL in the germline V gene. CDR3 length: 18 residues. The CDR3 DNA follows: TGCGCCAGCAGCCAAGAACAGATCCAGGTCTTAAGGTCCTACGAGCAGTACTTC. This encodes CASSQEQIQVLRSYEQYF.

The chain carries TRBV6-5 and TRBJ2-3; no definite D call. This CDR3 is 14 amino acids long. Trimming removed 4 bases from V and 2 bases from J, with 10 bases in between. In germline, CDR1 is MNHEY, CDR2 SVGAGI. This CDR3 is CASSLLKFTDTQYF. CDR3 nucleotides: TGTGCCAGCAGTTTACTGAAGTTCACAGATACGCAGTATTTT.

The rearrangement uses TRBV7-9 and TRBJ2-1; 11 bases are a match to TRBD2. Trimming at V came to 5 bases and at J to 5 bases, leaving 5 bases not matched to a gene. Germline V gene sequence: CDR1 SEHNR, CDR2 FQNEAQ (reference sequence). The CDR3 runs 15 residues. CDR3: CASSPLAGAHNEQFF. The CDR3 DNA follows: TGTGCCAGCAGCCCACTAGCGGGAGCCCACAATGAGCAGTTCTTC.

The J gene is TRBJ1-4, the V gene TRBV21-1; the table's D call, TRBD1, was not checked against the DNA. TRBV21-1 counts as a pseudogene. The CDR3 has 16 residues. CDR3 region: CASSKEVRDLNEKLFF. CDR3 DNA: TGTGCCAGCAGCAAAGAGGTCAGGGATCTTAATGAAAAACTGTTTTTT.

The V and J genes are TRBV12-3 or TRBV12-4 and TRBJ1-2; D is undetermined. The V gene lost 3 bases and the J gene lost 3 bases, with 2 bases spanning the gap. CDR3 length: 11 amino acids. Written as DNA, the CDR3 is TGTGCCAGCAGTTTCGACTATGGCTACACCTTC. Its translation is CASSFDYGYTF.

This chain uses TRBV18 with TRBJ2-3, with D possibly being TRBD2 (5 bases). CDR1 KGHSH and CDR2 LQKENI come from the germline V gene. Between the trimmed V and J ends, which lost 8 bases and 5 bases, there was a span of 14 bases. The CDR3 length is 13 residues. The CDR3 region is CASRRGHQDTQYF. The CDR3 bases are TGTGCCAGCCGAAGAGGGCATCAAGATACGCAGTATTTT.

The CDR3: CASRKQGHTGELFF. The CDR3 region has the DNA TGCGCCAGCAGGAAACAGGGTCACACCGGGGAGCTGTTTTTT. V usage is TRBV5-1 and J usage is TRBJ2-2, with D possibly TRBD1 on 6 matching bases. The CDR3 is made up of 14 amino acids. Germline V lookup: CDR1 SGHRS, CDR2 YFSETQ. V was cut by 5 bases and J by 3 bases, with 11 bases left in between.

In regard to this clone: A read error may account for a junction end that differs from germline. The chain combines TRBV7-9 with TRBJ2-7; 7 nucleotides align to TRBD2. The CDR3 spans 13 residues. CDR1 and CDR2 from the germline V gene are SEHNR and FQNEAQ (reference sequence). The CDR3 sequence is CASSLVGRDLVGF. DNA of the CDR3: TGTGCCAGCAGCTTAGTAGGGAGGGACTTGGTTGGCTTC. The full variable domain, with the rest looked up from reference TRBV7-9 and TRBJ2-7, is DTGVSQNPRHKITKRGQNVTFRCDPISEHNRLYWYRQTLGQGPEFLTYFQNEAQLEKSRLLSDRFSAERPKGSFSTLEIQRTEQGDSAMYLCASSLVGRDLVGFGPGTRLTVT.

The rearrangement joins TRBV19 to TRBJ2-5, with D perhaps matching TRBD2 (5 bases). V lost 4 bases and J lost 0, with 6 bases in between. Per the germline V gene, CDR1 is LNHDA and CDR2 is SQIVND (reference sequence). CDR3 length: 13 amino acids. Written as DNA, the CDR3 is TGTGCCAGTAGTAGAGGGCACCAAGAGACCCAGTACTTC. This sequence encodes CASSRGHQETQYF.

The CDR3 bases are TGTGCCAGCTCCCTAGGGGGGGTGTTGAACTATGGCTACACCTTC. Protein product: CASSLGGVLNYGYTF. The V and J genes are TRBV28 and TRBJ1-2; maybe TRBD1 (6 bases). V was clipped by 8 bases and J by 2 bases, with 18 bases between them. The CDR3 has 15 amino acids. Looked up from germline, CDR1 is MDHEN and CDR2 is SYDVKM.

The J gene is TRBJ1-4, the V gene TRBV28; possible D gene TRBD1, 6 bases. This CDR3 has 16 residues. Germline assignment: CDR1 MDHEN and CDR2 SYDVKM. The germline V and J ends were trimmed by 5 bases and 3 bases, with 16 bases remaining between them. CDR3 sequence: CASSPIGRGPNEKLFF. As DNA, the CDR3 is TGTGCCAGCAGTCCTATTGGGCGGGGGCCTAATGAAAAACTGTTTTTT.

The chain employs TRBV9 and TRBJ2-1; TRBD2 aligns across 15 bases. This CDR3 is built from 18 residues. Germline CDR1 is SGDLS and CDR2 is YYNGEE. The V segment lost 0 bases and the J segment 5 bases; nucleotides outside the gene matches: 6. CDR3 in DNA: TGTGCCAGCAGCGTAGGGGGACTAGCGGGAGGAAAGAACAATGAGCAGTTCTTC. Protein: CASSVGGLAGGKNNEQFF.

V gene TRBV10-2 combines with J gene TRBJ2-7; 7 bases match TRBD1. Germline trimming cut 7 bases from V and 1 base from J; bases unmatched to any gene: 7. CDR3 length: 14 amino acids. The germline V gene encodes CDR1 WSHSY and CDR2 SAAADI. In DNA form, the CDR3 reads TGCGCCAGCAAGCACCCAGGGGGTTCCTACGAGCAGTACTTC. It is translated as CASKHPGGSYEQYF.

This chain uses TRBV7-2 with TRBJ2-7; weak D call: TRBD1 (6 bases). In germline, CDR1 is SGHTA, CDR2 FQGNSA. Trimming stripped 7 bases from V and 7 bases from J, with 23 bases between. The CDR3 sequence is 15 residues long. CDR3 in amino acids: CASTHSTGATGEQYF. CDR3 coding DNA: TGTGCCAGCACCCACTCGACAGGTGCTACTGGGGAGCAGTACTTC.

This chain joins TRBV6-2 or TRBV6-3 and TRBJ2-1, with D unclear. This CDR3 region has 13 residues. CDR1 and CDR2 from the germline V gene are MNHEY and SVGEGT. V shed 5 bases and J shed 4 bases, with 9 bases lying between them. This chain's CDR3 is CASSASTYNEQFF. CDR3 nucleotide sequence: TGTGCCAGCAGTGCCTCAACTTACAATGAGCAGTTCTTC.

The genes are TRBV27 and TRBJ1-6; D ambiguous. CDR1 is MNHEY and CDR2 is SMNVEV in the germline V gene (reference sequence). This CDR3 is built from 15 residues. V gave up 4 bases and J gave up 5 bases, with 12 bases separating them. In nucleotides, the CDR3 is TGTGCCAGCAGTTCGAGGGCGGCGGATAATTCACCCCTCCACTTT. It codes for CASSSRAADNSPLHF.

This clone turned up a few times. V and J are TRBV7-3 and TRBJ1-6, with 9 bases identical to TRBD1. V lost 2 bases and J lost 10; bases outside the gene matches: 3. CDR3 size: 14 residues. Germline values: CDR1 SGHTA, CDR2 FQGTGA. The CDR3 DNA sequence: TGTGCCAGCAGCTTAGGGACAGGGTGGTCACCCCTCCACTTT. This encodes CASSLGTGWSPLHF.

The chain combines TRBV7-2 with TRBJ2-1, with D possibly being TRBD1 (5 bases). Trimming took 2 bases from V and 0 from J, leaving 8 bases between them. The CDR3 runs 15 residues. In germline, CDR1 is SGHTA, CDR2 FQGNSA. This chain's CDR3 is CASSLIDSSYNEQFF. The CDR3 DNA reads TGTGCCAGCAGCTTAATAGACAGCTCCTACAATGAGCAGTTCTTC.

The chain uses TRBV5-1 and TRBJ2-3; 9 bases fit TRBD1. Germline values: CDR1 SGHRS, CDR2 YFSETQ. This CDR3 is 13 amino acids long. Trimming at V came to 5 bases and at J to 4 bases, leaving 2 bases not matched to a gene. The CDR3 here is CASRRQGADTQYF. The CDR3 DNA reads as TGCGCCAGCAGGAGACAGGGGGCAGATACGCAGTATTTT.

The chain couples TRBV3-1 (or the pseudogene TRBV3-2) to TRBJ1-6; D is uncertain. V shed 5 bases and J shed 9 bases, with 17 bases lying between them. The CDR3 is 15 residues long. Germline V gene lookup returns CDR1 LGHDT and CDR2 YNNKEL (reference sequence). The CDR3: CASSGRGKDTSPLHF. The CDR3 region has the DNA TGTGCCAGCAGCGGGCGGGGAAAGGATACTTCACCCCTCCACTTT.

This clone was observed once. In DNA form, the CDR3 reads TGTGCCAGCAGGGCAGGGGGAAATGAGCAGTTCTTC. It codes for CASRAGGNEQFF. The gene calls are TRBV27 and TRBJ2-1; TRBD1 agrees at 7 bases. CDR3 length equals 12 residues. Germline V gene lookup returns CDR1 MNHEY and CDR2 SMNVEV (reference sequence). Trimming took 6 bases from V and 7 from J; bases not matched to a gene: 3.

This chain links TRBV28 with TRBJ1-2, with no clear D. V lost 8 bases, J lost 8 bases, and 9 bases lay in between. Looked up from germline, CDR1 is MDHEN and CDR2 is SYDVKM. This CDR3 comprises 10 residues. CDR3: CASGIEGYTF. The CDR3 DNA sequence: TGTGCCAGCGGTATAGAGGGCTACACCTTC.

This clone came up once. The chain couples TRBV24-1 to TRBJ2-2; TRBD2 agrees at 8 bases. The germline V gene has CDR1 KGHDR and CDR2 SFDVKD. CDR3 length: 14 amino acids. V was clipped by 4 bases and J by 7 bases; unmatched bases: 4. The CDR3 region has the DNA TGTGCCACCAGTGAAAGCGGGAGTAACGGGGAGCTGTTTTTT. This encodes CATSESGSNGELFF.